The 3 T cell receptor beta chains presented below share a single source sample, sequenced in a study of molecular identifiers for immune sequencing clone quantification. One entry per CDR3 protein results from TCRdb running MiXCR on the PCR reads. The sample has roughly 320,000 distinct CDR3 sequences, roughly 24% seen once. The sample taken for sequencing was naive CD8+ T cells from blood, with Jurkat cell RNA spiked in. Subset of the sample: FACS-sorted CD8+CD4-CCR7+CD45RA+ naive T cells. The source is a human donor in good health. Some libraries in this study had Jurkat cell RNA spiked in.

The sample holds many counts of this clonotype. The gene calls are TRBV28 and TRBJ2-3, with 9 positions matching TRBD2. Germline values: CDR1 MDHEN, CDR2 SYDVKM. CDR3 size: 16 residues. Trimming cost V 3 bases and J 4 bases; bases outside gene matches: 8. CDR3 sequence: CASSFWREGPADTQYF. The DNA of the CDR3 is TGTGCCAGCAGTTTTTGGCGGGAGGGCCCCGCAGATACGCAGTATTTT.

This clonotype was observed a few times. J is TRBJ2-1 and V is TRBV29-1; D gene uncertain. V lost 1 base to trimming and J lost 8 bases, with 18 bases between them. CDR3 length: 15 amino acids. Germline CDR1 and CDR2: SQVTM and ANQGSEA. The CDR3 loop reads CSVEGWRNGEDEQFF. The CDR3 DNA reads as TGCAGCGTTGAAGGTTGGAGAAATGGCGAGGATGAGCAGTTCTTC.

A remark on this clonotype: A much larger clone sits a single nucleotide away, making a read error possible. The chain is built from TRBV24-1 and TRBJ2-1; D perhaps matches TRBD2 (6 bases). This CDR3 has 15 amino acids. Germline values: CDR1 KGHDR, CDR2 SFDVKD. This CDR3 reads CATSDPGLNYNEQSF. DNA of the CDR3: TGTGCCACCAGTGATCCGGGACTCAACTACAATGAGCAGTCCTTC.